This T cell receptor (beta chain) came from a study of shared clonotypes between healthy human individuals. Generated by immunoSEQ multiplex PCR, the TCRdb table keeps only in-frame clones and is missing some. This sample has 600,000 to 700,000 clones, with about 80% found just once. J was trimmed by 3 bases and V by 3 bases; bases with no gene match: 6. Germline assignment: CDR1 SGHRS and CDR2 YFSETQ. The CDR3 consists of 15 residues. The chain links TRBV5-1 to TRBJ2-1; 7 bases line up with TRBD2. This receptor was taken from a woman aged 25 to 39 in good health. The sequencing input was memory CD4+ T cells sorted from blood. The subset is: CD45RA-negative fraction. The CDR3 nucleotides read TGCGCCAGCAGCTCCGCGAGCGGGGTCTACAATGAGCAGTTCTTC. It encodes CASSSASGVYNEQFF.